This passage covers 29 T cell receptor beta chains from one sample sequenced in a study of T cell responses to AZD1222 COVID-19 vaccine (dated by TCRdb to the early 2020s). Library method: the immunoSEQ multiplex PCR assay. Sourced from immuneACCESS, this table was stored by TCRdb with only in-frame sequences that have V and J called. A share of the clones is absent; for the studies checked, an unresolved V gene accounts for under half, and the remainder has no known explanation. In this sample the table shows approximately 100,000 clones, about 92% of which occur a single time. Approximately 1.1% of the sample is in the top ten clones. The time point tag for this specimen amounts to: baseline before first vaccination. Sequencing used peripheral blood, obtained on day 0 of AZD1222 vaccination. The receptor source for this set is an adult in good health.

CDR3 coding DNA: TGTGCCAGCAGAGAACTAGCGGGAGATGTAGATACGCAGTATTTT. It codes for CASRELAGDVDTQYF. The chain recombines TRBV28 with TRBJ2-3, with 11 positions matching TRBD2. V was clipped by 6 bases and J by 5 bases; unmatched bases: 7. In germline, CDR1 is MDHEN, CDR2 SYDVKM. The CDR3 extends over 15 amino acids.

The V and J genes are TRBV2 and TRBJ1-5, with TRBD1 matching over 8 bases. CDR3 length: 14 amino acids. The germline gives CDR1 SNHLY, CDR2 FYNNEI. Unmatched junction bases numbered 7, after V lost 6 bases and J lost 6 bases. Here the CDR3 reads CASSPGQVFQPQHF. Written as DNA, the CDR3 is TGTGCCAGCAGCCCGGGACAGGTTTTTCAGCCCCAGCATTTT. Based on the CDR3 plus reference TRBV2 and TRBJ1-5, the full variable domain is EPEVTQTPSHQVTQMGQEVILRCVPISNHLYFYWYRQILGQKVEFLVSFYNNEISEKSEIFDDQFSVERPDGSNFTLKIRSTKLEDSAMYFCASSPGQVFQPQHFGDGTRLSIL.

The chain couples TRBV28 to TRBJ2-7; 10 nucleotides match TRBD1. The V and J ends lost 5 bases and 0 bases, in that order; junction bases with no gene match: 7. The CDR3 runs 16 residues. Germline V lookup: CDR1 MDHEN, CDR2 SYDVKM. The CDR3 DNA follows: TGTGCCAGCAGTGCTCCCCGGGACAGGGGCTCCTACGAGCAGTACTTC. This translates into CASSAPRDRGSYEQYF.

The chain combines TRBV30 with TRBJ1-2; tentative D call: TRBD1 (5 bases). This CDR3 has 15 residues. V shed 6 bases and J shed 2 bases, with 19 bases lying between them. Germline V CDR1 and CDR2: GTSNPN, SVGIG (reference sequence). CDR3 amino acids: CACTMPGRDNYGYTF. The CDR3 bases are TGTGCCTGCACTATGCCCGGCAGGGACAACTATGGCTACACCTTC.

This chain links TRBV20-1 with TRBJ1-2; no clear D gene. The CDR3 has 9 amino acids. Trimming left V 6 bases short and J 8 bases short, with 7 bases between. Germline CDR1 reads DFQATT; CDR2 reads SNEGSKA (reference sequence). In nucleotides, the CDR3 is TGCAGTGCGGATCGGGGCTACACCTTC. Encoded protein: CSADRGYTF.

The gene calls are TRBV11-2 and TRBJ1-3; maybe TRBD1 (5 bases). V lost 4 bases to trimming and J lost 4 bases, with 20 bases between them. Germline lookup yields CDR1 SGHAT and CDR2 FQNNGV. This CDR3 is 17 amino acids long. The CDR3 reads CASSSRDGRHRGNTIYF. The CDR3 bases are TGTGCCAGCAGCTCTAGGGACGGCCGCCACCGAGGAAACACCATATATTTT.

The chain carries TRBV19 and TRBJ1-2; no clear D. The CDR3 is 13 amino acids. Germline V gene data show CDR1 as LNHDA and CDR2 as SQIVND (reference sequence). Trimming removed 6 bases from V and 6 bases from J, with 14 bases in between. CDR3 protein: CASSGRVRDGYTF. CDR3 DNA sequence: TGTGCCAGTAGCGGTAGGGTTCGCGATGGCTACACCTTC.

The rearrangement uses TRBV19 and TRBJ1-5; D gene uncertain. V dropped 0 bases and J dropped 5 bases, with 5 bases sitting between them. The germline gives CDR1 LNHDA, CDR2 SQIVND (reference sequence). The CDR3 is 13 amino acids. In nucleotides, the CDR3 is TGTGCCAGTAGTATAGACTACTATCAGCCCCAGCATTTT. This gives the protein CASSIDYYQPQHF.

The V and J genes are TRBV11-3 and TRBJ1-4; D perhaps matches TRBD1 (5 bases). The CDR3 is made up of 13 amino acids. V was pared by 5 bases and J by 8 bases, with 12 bases between. Germline CDR1 and CDR2: SGHNT and YENEEA. CDR3 coding DNA: TGTGCCAGCAGCGGAGGGAACAGGGAAAAACTGTTTTTT. Protein product: CASSGGNREKLFF. The whole variable domain, remainder taken from reference TRBV11-3 and TRBJ1-4, is EAGVVQSPRYKIIEKKQPVAFWCNPISGHNTLYWYLQNLGQGPELLIRYENEEAVDDSQLPKDRFSAERLKGVDSTLKIQPAELGDSAVYLCASSGGNREKLFFGSGTQLSVL.

The CDR3 DNA reads as TGTGCCAGCAGTCCCCGGGACAGGGTGAACACTGAAGCTTTCTTT. This translates into CASSPRDRVNTEAFF. The chain employs TRBV7-8 and TRBJ1-1; 9 bases line up with TRBD1. J gave up 0 bases and V 6 bases, and 5 bases lay outside the gene matches. Looked up from germline, CDR1 is SGHVS and CDR2 is FQNEAQ. The length of the CDR3 is 15 residues.

In its sample, this clone was seen a few times. This sequence joins TRBV13 and TRBJ2-7; D remains unclear. The CDR3 spans 14 residues. Germline V gene sequence: CDR1 PRHDT, CDR2 FYEKMQ (reference sequence). V lost 4 bases and J lost 6, with 16 bases in between. In DNA form, the CDR3 reads TGTGCCAGCAGCTCGGTCCGACTCGGGTTCGAGCAGTACTTC. Its protein product is CASSSVRLGFEQYF.

The V call is TRBV21-1, the J call TRBJ1-1; the table assigns TRBD1, which was not confirmed against the DNA. TRBV21-1 is tagged as a pseudogene. The CDR3 loop spans 11 amino acids. DNA of the CDR3: TGTGAGGGGACAGGGGTCGCTGAAGCTTTCTTT. Protein product: CEGTGVAEAFF.

J is TRBJ1-2 and V is TRBV10-3, with D possibly matching TRBD1 (5 bases). Germline CDR1 reads ENHRY; CDR2 reads SYGVKD. CDR3 length: 12 amino acids. Trimming removed 7 bases at V and 4 bases at J, with 10 bases between. This CDR3 reads CAINGGPYGYTF. CDR3 nucleotide sequence: TGTGCCATCAACGGGGGTCCCTATGGCTACACCTTC.

This clone has only a few counts. This chain connects TRBV12-5 to TRBJ1-1; a weak D match, TRBD1 (5 bases). V gave up 1 base and J gave up 5 bases, with 17 bases separating them. This CDR3 has 16 amino acids. The germline CDR1 and CDR2 sequences are LGHNT and FRNRAP. CDR3 sequence: CASGLGMATGGTEAFF. The DNA of the CDR3 is TGTGCTAGTGGTTTGGGGATGGCAACTGGGGGGACTGAAGCTTTCTTT.

The V call is TRBV7-2, the J call TRBJ1-1, with D uncertain. Per the germline V gene, CDR1 is SGHTA and CDR2 is FQGNSA. CDR3 length: 14 residues. Trimming cost V 3 bases and J 7 bases, with 15 bases left between them. This chain's CDR3 is CASSFPDGRSEAFF. CDR3 DNA: TGTGCCAGCAGCTTCCCAGACGGACGGAGTGAAGCTTTCTTT.

The genes are TRBV19 and TRBJ2-7; TRBD1 matches 9 bases. Unmatched junction bases numbered 12, after V lost 3 bases and J lost 6 bases. CDR3 length: 16 residues. Germline CDR1 LNHDA, CDR2 SQIVND (reference sequence). For the CDR3, the DNA is TGTGCCAGTAGTATGTACTCCCCGGGACAGGGTGGCGAGCAGTACTTC. It is translated as CASSMYSPGQGGEQYF.

The CDR3 bases are TGTGCCAGCAGCAAAGAGGGGTACGGGTATAGCAATCAGCCCCAGCATTTT. This translates into CASSKEGYGYSNQPQHF. This sequence joins TRBV21-1 and TRBJ1-5; the table's D call of TRBD1 was not tested on the DNA. TRBV21-1 corresponds to a pseudogene. CDR3 size: 17 residues.

This clone was detected only once. This rearrangement joins TRBV5-1 to TRBJ1-3; D not certain. Germline V gives CDR1 SGHRS, CDR2 YFSETQ. The length of the CDR3 is 17 residues. Deletions cut 0 bases from V and 0 bases from J, with 13 bases between. DNA for the CDR3: TGCGCCAGCAGCTTGGATAACAGAGGAGCCTCTGGAAACACCATATATTTT. This translates into CASSLDNRGASGNTIYF.

The rearrangement links TRBV24-1 to TRBJ2-3; a weak D match, TRBD2 (6 bases). This CDR3 spans 15 amino acids. Trimming took 3 bases from V and 0 from J, leaving 9 bases between them. Germline lookup yields CDR1 KGHDR and CDR2 SFDVKD. CDR3: CATSDRGTSTDTQYF. CDR3 bases: TGTGCCACCAGTGATAGAGGGACTAGCACAGATACGCAGTATTTT.

V usage is TRBV9 and J usage is TRBJ2-1, with a possible D match to TRBD2 (5 bases). The V and J ends lost 2 bases and 0 bases respectively, with 15 bases between them. Germline V CDR1 and CDR2: SGDLS, YYNGEE. CDR3 length: 17 amino acids. CDR3 protein: CASSVGVSAPSYNEQFF. The CDR3 bases are TGTGCCAGCAGCGTTGGTGTTAGCGCGCCCTCCTACAATGAGCAGTTCTTC.

The rearrangement joins TRBV9 to TRBJ2-1; TRBD1 agrees at 8 bases. Unmatched junction bases numbered 9, after V lost 7 bases and J lost 6 bases. The length of the CDR3 is 14 residues. Germline V gene data show CDR1 as SGDLS and CDR2 as YYNGEE. The CDR3: CASQEGQGVNEQFF. CDR3 DNA sequence: TGTGCCAGCCAGGAAGGACAGGGAGTCAATGAGCAGTTCTTC.

This clone came up a few times. The J gene is TRBJ2-7, the V gene TRBV18; D is perhaps TRBD2 (5 bases). There are 13 residues in the CDR3. V was cut by 3 bases and J by 5 bases, with 11 bases left in between. The germline V gene encodes CDR1 KGHSH and CDR2 LQKENI. The CDR3 protein is CASSPRGNDEQYF. CDR3 in DNA: TGTGCCAGCTCACCTCGGGGAAACGACGAGCAGTACTTC.

This chain connects TRBV11-3 to TRBJ2-1; TRBD2 aligns across 10 bases. J was trimmed by 6 bases and V by 2 bases; bases with no gene match: 7. CDR3 length equals 16 residues. Germline CDR1 reads SGHNT; CDR2 reads YENEEA. CDR3 DNA sequence: TGTGCCAGCAGCTTATCCGGGACTAGCGAAAGCAATGAGCAGTTCTTC. This encodes CASSLSGTSESNEQFF.

This chain uses TRBV7-5 with TRBJ1-5; no check of the table's D call, TRBD1, against the DNA was made. TRBV7-5 is a pseudogene segment. This CDR3 is built from 16 residues. CDR3 sequence (DNA): TGTGCCAGAAGCTTAGAAGGCAGGGAAGGGTATCAGCCCCAGCATTTT. Residues: CARSLEGREGYQPQHF.

The chain recombines TRBV27 with TRBJ2-2; 13 nucleotides match TRBD2. CDR3 size: 20 residues. Per the germline V gene, CDR1 is MNHEY and CDR2 is SMNVEV (reference sequence). V gave up 5 bases and J gave up 2 bases; unmatched junction bases: 14. DNA of the CDR3: TGTGCCAGCAGTCACAAAGGACTAGCGGGAGTCAATCTTAACACCGGGGAGCTGTTTTTT. Protein sequence: CASSHKGLAGVNLNTGELFF.

The CDR3 is CASSPDRTEAFF. Here the CDR3 DNA reads TGTGCCAGCTCACCAGACAGAACTGAAGCTTTCTTT. The chain employs TRBV18 and TRBJ1-1; D is perhaps TRBD1 (5 bases). Germline CDR1 reads KGHSH; CDR2 reads LQKENI. This CDR3 has 12 residues. V was shortened by 2 bases and J by 5 bases, with 6 bases between the two germline ends.

This chain joins TRBV21-1 and TRBJ1-5. TRBV21-1 is assigned pseudogene status. This CDR3 spans 15 amino acids. The CDR3, as DNA: TGTGCCAGCAGCAGCTCCCGGGCCTACCATCAGCCCCAGCATTTT. This gives the protein CASSSSRAYHQPQHF.

This chain connects TRBV3-1 (or the pseudogene TRBV3-2) to TRBJ1-5; unclear D gene. There are 15 residues in the CDR3. V was trimmed by 0 bases and J by 4 bases, leaving 10 bases between them. CDR1 and CDR2 (germline): LGHDT, YNNKEL (reference sequence). CDR3: CASSQDWQTNQPQHF. In nucleotides, the CDR3 is TGTGCCAGCAGCCAAGATTGGCAAACGAATCAGCCCCAGCATTTT.

The chain carries TRBV30 and TRBJ2-3; D remains ambiguous. This CDR3 contains 11 residues. V gave up 4 bases and J gave up 1 base, with 3 bases separating them. Germline CDR1 is GTSNPN and CDR2 is SVGIG (reference sequence). CDR3 region: CAWKGTDTQYF. Here the CDR3 DNA reads TGTGCCTGGAAAGGCACAGATACGCAGTATTTT.